The 5 T cell receptor beta chains below come from one sample, sequenced in a study of T cells in Graves' hyperthyroidism and ophthalmopathy. The source material, RNA transcripts, was used to amplify TCR beta CDR3 regions. First-round RT-PCR with HTBI primers amplified the TCR CDR3 region. In TCRdb, the multiplex PCR reads were re-called with MiXCR into one record per CDR3 protein. The sample holds some 250,000 distinct CDR3 sequences, about 15% seen once. Sequencing was done on a sample of blood. The receptor source for this set is a woman aged 35 to 49 with Graves' hyperthyroidism that later progressed to Graves' ophthalmopathy.

Ten or more counts support this clonotype. V usage is TRBV25-1 and J usage is TRBJ2-4; no definite D call. Trimming pared 1 base from V and 5 bases from J, leaving 6 bases between. This CDR3 contains 13 residues. In germline, CDR1 is MGHDK, CDR2 SYGVNS. The DNA of the CDR3 is TGTGCCAGCAGTGAATTAGCAGAAAACATTCAGTACTTC. Protein product: CASSELAENIQYF.

This clonotype has ten or more counts. This chain links TRBV15 with TRBJ1-4; D uncertain. V was shortened by 0 bases and J by 7 bases, with 15 bases between the two germline ends. CDR1 and CDR2 (germline): LNHNV, YYDKDF (reference sequence). The CDR3 covers 16 residues. For the CDR3, the DNA is TGTGCCACCAGCAGAGAGTCGGGGAGATCAGGTGAAAAACTGTTTTTT. Translation gives CATSRESGRSGEKLFF.

This clonotype showed up just once. The rearrangement links TRBV4-1 to TRBJ2-1; 15 bases are a match to TRBD2. CDR1 MGHRA and CDR2 YSYEKL come from the germline V gene. This CDR3 has 21 amino acids. V dropped 4 bases and J dropped 3; count of bases not matched to a gene: 16. The CDR3 loop is CASSRMGGKGLAGGFYNEQFF. The CDR3 DNA reads TGCGCCAGCAGCCGGATGGGGGGGAAGGGACTAGCGGGAGGTTTCTACAATGAGCAGTTCTTC.

This clonotype turned up a few times. This rearrangement joins TRBV27 to TRBJ1-2; D is perhaps TRBD1 (5 bases). Between the trimmed V and J ends, which lost 7 bases and 5 bases, there was a span of 20 bases. The germline V gene has CDR1 MNHEY and CDR2 SMNVEV (reference sequence). The CDR3 length is 15 residues. DNA for the CDR3: TGTGCCAGCACCTTGGGGTCGGCGGGGGGTTATGGCTACACCTTC. Translation: CASTLGSAGGYGYTF.

At least ten counts were recorded for this clonotype. The chain uses TRBV20-1 and TRBJ2-7; the D gene is possibly TRBD2 (6 bases). The CDR3 covers 13 residues. V was cut by 6 bases and J by 3 bases, with 15 bases left in between. CDR1 is DFQATT, CDR2 SNEGSKA, per germline (reference sequence). CDR3 sequence: CSAPGRYGYEQYF. The CDR3 DNA follows: TGCAGTGCCCCAGGGAGGTATGGCTACGAGCAGTACTTC.